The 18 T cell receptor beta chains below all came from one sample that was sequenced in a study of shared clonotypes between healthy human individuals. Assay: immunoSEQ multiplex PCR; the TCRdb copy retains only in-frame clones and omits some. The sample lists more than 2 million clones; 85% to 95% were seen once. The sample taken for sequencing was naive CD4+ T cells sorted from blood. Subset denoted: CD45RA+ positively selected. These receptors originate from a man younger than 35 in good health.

As DNA, the CDR3 is TGTGCCAGCTCACCACCTGCCGGTGCTGAGCAGTTCTTC. Protein sequence: CASSPPAGAEQFF. The rearrangement uses TRBV18 and TRBJ2-1, with unresolved D. The CDR3 is 13 amino acids. Trimming removed 0 bases at V and 9 bases at J, with 9 bases between. The V gene's germline CDR1 is KGHSH and CDR2 LQKENI.

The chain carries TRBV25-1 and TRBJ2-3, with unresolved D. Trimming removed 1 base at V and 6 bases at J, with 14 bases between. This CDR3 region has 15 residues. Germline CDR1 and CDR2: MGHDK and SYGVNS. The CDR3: CASSELGLPADTQYF. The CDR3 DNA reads TGTGCCAGCAGTGAATTAGGGTTACCCGCGGATACGCAGTATTTT.

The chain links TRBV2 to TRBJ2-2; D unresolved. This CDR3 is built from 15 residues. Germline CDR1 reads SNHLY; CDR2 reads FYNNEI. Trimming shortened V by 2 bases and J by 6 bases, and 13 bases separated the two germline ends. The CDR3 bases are TGTGCCAGCAGTGAAAGGTCAGGAGCCGCCGGGGAGCTGTTTTTT. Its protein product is CASSERSGAAGELFF. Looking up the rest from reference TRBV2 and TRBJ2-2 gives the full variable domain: EPEVTQTPSHQVTQMGQEVILRCVPISNHLYFYWYRQILGQKVEFLVSFYNNEISEKSEIFDDQFSVERPDGSNFTLKIRSTKLEDSAMYFCASSERSGAAGELFFGEGSRLTVL.

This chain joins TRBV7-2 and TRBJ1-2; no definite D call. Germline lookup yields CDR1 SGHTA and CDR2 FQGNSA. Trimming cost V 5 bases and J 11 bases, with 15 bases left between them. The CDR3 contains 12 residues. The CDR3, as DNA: TGTGCCAGCAGCCCCTCCCATTTAGGGTACACCTTC. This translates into CASSPSHLGYTF.

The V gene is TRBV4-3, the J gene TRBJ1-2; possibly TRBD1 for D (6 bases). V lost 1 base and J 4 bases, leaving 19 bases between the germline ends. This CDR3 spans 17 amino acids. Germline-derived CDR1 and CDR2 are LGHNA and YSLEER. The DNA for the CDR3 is TGCGCCAGCAGCCAAGTCCACCCAGGGGCGGCAGGCTATGGCTACACCTTC. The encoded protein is CASSQVHPGAAGYGYTF.

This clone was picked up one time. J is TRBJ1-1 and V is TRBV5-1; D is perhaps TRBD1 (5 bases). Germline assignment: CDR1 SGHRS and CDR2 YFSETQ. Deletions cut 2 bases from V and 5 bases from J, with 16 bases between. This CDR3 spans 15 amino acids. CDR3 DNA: TGCGCCAGCAGCTTCACCTTATCCGGGGGGACTGAAGCTTTCTTT. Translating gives CASSFTLSGGTEAFF.

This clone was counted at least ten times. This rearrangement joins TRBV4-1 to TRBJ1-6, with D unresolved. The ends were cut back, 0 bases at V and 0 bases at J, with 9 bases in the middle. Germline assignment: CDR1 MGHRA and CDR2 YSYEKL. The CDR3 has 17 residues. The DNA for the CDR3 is TGCGCCAGCAGCCAAGATCAGAGTCTCTCCTATAATTCACCCCTCCACTTT. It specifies CASSQDQSLSYNSPLHF.

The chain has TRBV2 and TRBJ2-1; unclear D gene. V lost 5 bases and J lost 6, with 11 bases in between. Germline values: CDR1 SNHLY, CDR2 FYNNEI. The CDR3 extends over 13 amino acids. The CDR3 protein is CASSTTQGNEQFF. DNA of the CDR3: TGTGCCAGCAGTACGACTCAAGGCAATGAGCAGTTCTTC.

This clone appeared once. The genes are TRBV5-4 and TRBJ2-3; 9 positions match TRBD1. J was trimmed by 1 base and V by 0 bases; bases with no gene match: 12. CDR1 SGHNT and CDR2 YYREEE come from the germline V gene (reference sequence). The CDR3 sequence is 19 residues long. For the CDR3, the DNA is TGTGCCAGCAGCTTGGACTCCGGGACAGGGACGCCTGGCACAGATACGCAGTATTTT. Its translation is CASSLDSGTGTPGTDTQYF.

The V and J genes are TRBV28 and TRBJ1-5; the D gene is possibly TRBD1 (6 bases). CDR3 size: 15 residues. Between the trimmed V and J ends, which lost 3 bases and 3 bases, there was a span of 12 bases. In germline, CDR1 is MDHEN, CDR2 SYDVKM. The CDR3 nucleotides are TGTGCCAGCAGTTTGGGGGGCAGGGCCAATCAGCCCCAGCATTTT. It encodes CASSLGGRANQPQHF. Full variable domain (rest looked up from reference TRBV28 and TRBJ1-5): DVKVTQSSRYLVKRTGEKVFLECVQDMDHENMFWYRQDPGLGLRLIYFSYDVKMKEKGDIPEGYSVSREKKERFSLILESASTNQTSMYLCASSLGGRANQPQHFGDGTRLSIL.

CDR3 loop: CASSQELRGHSTGELFF. For the CDR3, the DNA is TGCGCCAGCAGCCAAGAATTACGGGGGCATTCCACCGGGGAGCTGTTTTTT. The genes are TRBV4-1 and TRBJ2-2; D assignment may be TRBD1 or TRBD2 (6 bases each). Between the trimmed V and J ends, which lost 0 bases and 4 bases, there was a span of 15 bases. The V gene's germline CDR1 is MGHRA and CDR2 YSYEKL. This CDR3 region has 17 residues.

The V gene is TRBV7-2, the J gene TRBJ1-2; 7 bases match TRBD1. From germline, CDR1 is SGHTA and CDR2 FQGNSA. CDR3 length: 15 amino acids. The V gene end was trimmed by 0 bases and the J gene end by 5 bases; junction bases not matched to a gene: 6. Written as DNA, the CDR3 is TGTGCCAGCAGCTTAGCGGCAGGGGGAACATATGGCTACACCTTC. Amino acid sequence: CASSLAAGGTYGYTF.

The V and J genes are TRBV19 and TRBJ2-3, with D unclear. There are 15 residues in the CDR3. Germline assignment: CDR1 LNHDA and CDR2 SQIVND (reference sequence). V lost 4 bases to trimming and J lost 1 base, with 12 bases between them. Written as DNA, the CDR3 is TGTGCCAGTAGTAGGTCTATGACTGGCACAGATACGCAGTATTTT. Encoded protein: CASSRSMTGTDTQYF.

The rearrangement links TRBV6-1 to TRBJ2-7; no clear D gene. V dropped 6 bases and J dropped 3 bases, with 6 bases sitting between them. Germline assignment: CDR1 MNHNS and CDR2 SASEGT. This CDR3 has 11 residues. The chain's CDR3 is CASREHYEQYF. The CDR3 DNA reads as TGTGCCAGCAGGGAGCACTACGAGCAGTACTTC.

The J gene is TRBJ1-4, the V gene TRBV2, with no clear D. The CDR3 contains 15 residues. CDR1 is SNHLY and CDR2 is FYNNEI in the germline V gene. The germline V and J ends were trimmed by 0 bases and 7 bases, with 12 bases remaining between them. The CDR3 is CASSEAGVSVEKLFF. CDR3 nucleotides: TGTGCCAGCAGTGAAGCCGGGGTATCGGTTGAAAAACTGTTTTTT. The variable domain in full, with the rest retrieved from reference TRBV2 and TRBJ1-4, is EPEVTQTPSHQVTQMGQEVILRCVPISNHLYFYWYRQILGQKVEFLVSFYNNEISEKSEIFDDQFSVERPDGSNFTLKIRSTKLEDSAMYFCASSEAGVSVEKLFFGSGTQLSVL.

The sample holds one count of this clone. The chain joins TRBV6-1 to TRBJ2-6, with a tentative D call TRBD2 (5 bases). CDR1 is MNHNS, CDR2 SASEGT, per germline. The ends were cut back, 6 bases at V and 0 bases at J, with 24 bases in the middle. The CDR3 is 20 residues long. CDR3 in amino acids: CASSERSGGQFRSGANVLTF. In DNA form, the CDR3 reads TGTGCCAGCAGCGAACGATCGGGCGGGCAGTTTCGCTCTGGGGCCAACGTCCTGACTTTC.

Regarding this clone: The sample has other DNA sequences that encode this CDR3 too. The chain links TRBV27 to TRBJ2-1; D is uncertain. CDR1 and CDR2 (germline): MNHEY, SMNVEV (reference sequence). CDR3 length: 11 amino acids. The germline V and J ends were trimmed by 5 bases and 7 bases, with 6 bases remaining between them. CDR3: CASSTRNEQFF. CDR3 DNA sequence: TGTGCCAGCAGTACTCGTAATGAGCAGTTCTTC.

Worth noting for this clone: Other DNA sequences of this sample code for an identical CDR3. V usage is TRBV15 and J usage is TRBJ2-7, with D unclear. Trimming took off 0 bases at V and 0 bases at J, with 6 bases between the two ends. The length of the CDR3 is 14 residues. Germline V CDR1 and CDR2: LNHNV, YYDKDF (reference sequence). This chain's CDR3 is CATSRDASSYEQYF. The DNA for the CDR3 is TGTGCCACCAGCAGAGATGCCAGCTCCTACGAGCAGTACTTC.